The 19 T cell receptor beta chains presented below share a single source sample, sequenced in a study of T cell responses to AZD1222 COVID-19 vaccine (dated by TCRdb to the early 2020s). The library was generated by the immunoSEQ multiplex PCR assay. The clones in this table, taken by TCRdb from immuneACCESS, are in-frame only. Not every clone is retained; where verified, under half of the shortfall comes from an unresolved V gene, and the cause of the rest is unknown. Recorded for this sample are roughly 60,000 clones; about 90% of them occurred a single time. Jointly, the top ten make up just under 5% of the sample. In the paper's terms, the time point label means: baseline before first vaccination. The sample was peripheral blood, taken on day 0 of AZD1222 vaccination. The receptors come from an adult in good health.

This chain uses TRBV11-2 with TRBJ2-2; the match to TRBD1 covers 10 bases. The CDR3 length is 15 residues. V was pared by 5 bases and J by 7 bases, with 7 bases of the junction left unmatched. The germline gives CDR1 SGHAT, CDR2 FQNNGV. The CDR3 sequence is CASSPSTGGVGELFF. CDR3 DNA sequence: TGTGCCAGCAGCCCTTCGACAGGGGGCGTCGGGGAGCTGTTTTTT.

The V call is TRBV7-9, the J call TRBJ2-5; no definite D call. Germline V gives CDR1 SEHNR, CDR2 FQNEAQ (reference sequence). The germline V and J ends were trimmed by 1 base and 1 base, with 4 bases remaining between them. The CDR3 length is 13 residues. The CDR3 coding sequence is TGTGCCAGCAGCTTAGGTAGCCAAGAGACCCAGTACTTC. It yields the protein CASSLGSQETQYF.

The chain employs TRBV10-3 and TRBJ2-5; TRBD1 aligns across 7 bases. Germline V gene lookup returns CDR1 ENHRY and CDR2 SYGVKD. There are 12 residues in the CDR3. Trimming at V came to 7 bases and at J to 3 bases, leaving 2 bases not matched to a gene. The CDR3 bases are TGTGCCATCAAGGGGACAGAAGAGACCCAGTACTTC. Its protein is CAIKGTEETQYF.

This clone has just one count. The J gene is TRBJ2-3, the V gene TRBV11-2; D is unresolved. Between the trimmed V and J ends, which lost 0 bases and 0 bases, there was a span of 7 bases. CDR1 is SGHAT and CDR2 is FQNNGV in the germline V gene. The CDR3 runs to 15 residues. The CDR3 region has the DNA TGTGCCAGCAGCTTAGAGGGGAAAAGCACAGATACGCAGTATTTT. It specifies CASSLEGKSTDTQYF.

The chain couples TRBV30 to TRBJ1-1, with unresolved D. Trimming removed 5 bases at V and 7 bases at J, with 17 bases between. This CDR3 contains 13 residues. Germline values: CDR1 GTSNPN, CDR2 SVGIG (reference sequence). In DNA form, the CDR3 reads TGTGCCTGGGTCCCGCTGGGTCCCGGTGAAGCTTTCTTT. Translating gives CAWVPLGPGEAFF.

CDR3: CASSSPRQGRNSPLHF. In nucleotides, the CDR3 is TGTGCCAGTTCTAGTCCCCGACAGGGGAGAAATTCACCCCTCCACTTT. This chain links TRBV19 with TRBJ1-6, with 8 bases lining up with TRBD1. CDR1 and CDR2 (germline): LNHDA, SQIVND (reference sequence). With 8 bases clipped from V and 7 bases from J, the junction kept 13 bases outside the gene matches. The CDR3 has 16 residues.

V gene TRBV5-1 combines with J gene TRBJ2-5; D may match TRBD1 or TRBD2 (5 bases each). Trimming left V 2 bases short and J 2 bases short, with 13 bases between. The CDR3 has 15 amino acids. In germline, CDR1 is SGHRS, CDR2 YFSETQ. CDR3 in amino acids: CASSLTGTVQETQYF. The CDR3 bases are TGCGCCAGCAGCTTAACCGGGACCGTACAAGAGACCCAGTACTTC.

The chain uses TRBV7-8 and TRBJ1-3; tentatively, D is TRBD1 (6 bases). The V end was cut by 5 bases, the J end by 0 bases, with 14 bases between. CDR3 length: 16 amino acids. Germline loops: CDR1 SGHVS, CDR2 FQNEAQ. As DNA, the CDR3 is TGTGCCAGCAGCCCCCGGGACACACGCTCTGGAAACACCATATATTTT. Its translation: CASSPRDTRSGNTIYF.

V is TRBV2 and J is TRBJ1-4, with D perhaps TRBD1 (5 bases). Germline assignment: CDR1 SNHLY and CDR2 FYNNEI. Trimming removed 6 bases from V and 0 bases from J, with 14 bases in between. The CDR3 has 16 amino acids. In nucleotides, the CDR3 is TGTGCCAGCAGGGCCTTTTGGACACCAACTAATGAAAAACTGTTTTTT. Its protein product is CASRAFWTPTNEKLFF.

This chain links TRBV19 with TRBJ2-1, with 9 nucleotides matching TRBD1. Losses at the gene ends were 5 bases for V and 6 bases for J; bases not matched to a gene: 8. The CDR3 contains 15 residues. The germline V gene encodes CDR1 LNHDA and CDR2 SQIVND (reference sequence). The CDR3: CASSALGQGFNEQFF. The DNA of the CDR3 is TGTGCCAGTAGTGCCTTGGGACAGGGCTTCAATGAGCAGTTCTTC.

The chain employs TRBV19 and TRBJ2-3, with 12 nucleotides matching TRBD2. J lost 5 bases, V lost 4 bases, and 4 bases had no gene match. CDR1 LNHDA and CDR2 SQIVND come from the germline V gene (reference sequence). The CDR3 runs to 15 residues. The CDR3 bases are TGTGCCAGTAGTAGACTAGCGGGGGCGGTAGATACGCAGTATTTT. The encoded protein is CASSRLAGAVDTQYF.

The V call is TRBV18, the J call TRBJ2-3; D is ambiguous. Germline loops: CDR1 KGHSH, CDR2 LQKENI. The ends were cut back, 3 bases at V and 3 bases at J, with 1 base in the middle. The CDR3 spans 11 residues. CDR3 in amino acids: CASSPTDTQYF. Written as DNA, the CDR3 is TGTGCCAGCTCACCTACAGATACGCAGTATTTT.

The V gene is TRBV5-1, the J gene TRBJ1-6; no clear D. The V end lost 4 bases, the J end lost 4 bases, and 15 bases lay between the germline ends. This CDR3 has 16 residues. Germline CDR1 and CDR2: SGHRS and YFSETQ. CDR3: CASSLQWGGYNSPLHF. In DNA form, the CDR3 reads TGCGCCAGCAGCCTGCAGTGGGGTGGTTATAATTCACCCCTCCACTTT.

In DNA form, the CDR3 reads TGTGCCAGCAGCTTCCTTCCAGAGGCTAATTCACCCCTCCACTTT. It translates to CASSFLPEANSPLHF. The gene calls are TRBV11-2 and TRBJ1-6; no definite D call. Trimming stripped 3 bases from V and 6 bases from J, with 12 bases between. Germline CDR1 is SGHAT and CDR2 is FQNNGV. CDR3 length: 15 residues.

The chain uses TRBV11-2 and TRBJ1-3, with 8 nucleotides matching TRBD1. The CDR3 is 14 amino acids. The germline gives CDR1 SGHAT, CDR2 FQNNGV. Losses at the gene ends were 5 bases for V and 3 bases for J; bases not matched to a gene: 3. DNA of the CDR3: TGTGCCAGCAGCGACAGGGGAAGTGGAAACACCATATATTTT. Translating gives CASSDRGSGNTIYF.

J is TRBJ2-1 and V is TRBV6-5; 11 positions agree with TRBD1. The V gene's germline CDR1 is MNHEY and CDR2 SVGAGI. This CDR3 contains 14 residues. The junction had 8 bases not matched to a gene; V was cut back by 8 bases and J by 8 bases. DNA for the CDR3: TGTGCCAGCCACGGGACAGGGGGGTTCGATGAGCAGTTCTTC. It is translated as CASHGTGGFDEQFF.

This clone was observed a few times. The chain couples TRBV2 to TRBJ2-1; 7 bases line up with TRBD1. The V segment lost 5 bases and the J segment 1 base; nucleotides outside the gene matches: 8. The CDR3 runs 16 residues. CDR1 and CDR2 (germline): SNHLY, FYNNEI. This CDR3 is CASSPTGWGSYNEQFF. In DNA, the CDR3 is TGTGCCAGCAGTCCGACAGGGTGGGGATCCTACAATGAGCAGTTCTTC. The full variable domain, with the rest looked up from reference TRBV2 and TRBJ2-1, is EPEVTQTPSHQVTQMGQEVILRCVPISNHLYFYWYRQILGQKVEFLVSFYNNEISEKSEIFDDQFSVERPDGSNFTLKIRSTKLEDSAMYFCASSPTGWGSYNEQFFGPGTRLTVL.

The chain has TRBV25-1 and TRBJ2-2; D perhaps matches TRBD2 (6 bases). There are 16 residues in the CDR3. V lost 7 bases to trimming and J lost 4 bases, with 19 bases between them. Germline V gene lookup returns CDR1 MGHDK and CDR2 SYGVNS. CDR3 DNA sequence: TGTGCCAGCACTGGAGCCCGGGACTCAAGCACCGGGGAGCTGTTTTTT. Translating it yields CASTGARDSSTGELFF. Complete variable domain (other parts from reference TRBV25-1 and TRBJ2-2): EADIYQTPRYLVIGTGKKITLECSQTMGHDKMYWYQQDPGMELHLIHYSYGVNSTEKGDLSSESTVSRIRTEHFPLTLESARPSHTSQYLCASTGARDSSTGELFFGEGSRLTVL.

The CDR3 protein is CASRQGGGWEPQHF. CDR3 in DNA: TGTGCCAGCAGACAGGGGGGCGGTTGGGAGCCCCAGCATTTT. J is TRBJ1-5 and V is TRBV2; 8 bases are a match to TRBD1. Per the germline V gene, CDR1 is SNHLY and CDR2 is FYNNEI. V was clipped by 6 bases and J by 8 bases; unmatched bases: 9. CDR3 length: 14 amino acids.